The T cell receptor beta chain described here comes from a study of spatial heterogeneity in lung cancer. Study overall: Consistently, beta-chain sequences turned up in larger numbers than alpha-chain sequences did. Study results and limitations: Tumoral mutation counts were tracked by counts of expanded intratumoral alpha and beta TCRs.

This clonotype was seen repeatedly, ten times or more. As yet, its antigen is unknown. This beta chain represents an off-target read in a library built for alpha chains; its size is of limited meaning. The time point is: sample taken at primary tumor resection. Samples were donated by 72 untreated early-stage non-small cell lung cancer patients. Unsorted whole RNA from tumor, nontumor lung or frozen PBMC underwent sequencing. V lost 6 bases to trimming and J lost 7 bases; unmatched junction nucleotides: 10. Per germline, CDR1 DFQATT and CDR2 SNEGSKA (reference sequence). This CDR3 has 14 amino acids. Every TCR cDNA molecule bore a unique molecular identifier. TCRdb reprocessed the 5' RACE reads with MiXCR, giving one entry per CDR3 protein. The sample has about 18,000 distinct CDR3 sequences; 9.5% to 10% are singletons.

The J gene is TRBJ2-5, the V gene TRBV20-1; 11 nucleotides line up with TRBD2. The sequenced sample was lung tumor tissue, obtained at surgery. This receptor was identified in a female donor with early-stage non-small cell lung cancer. The CDR3 region has the DNA TGCAGTGCCCAGATAGCGGGGGGGCCGGGGACCCAGTACTTC. Translated, it gives CSAQIAGGPGTQYF.